This TCR beta chain was recovered during a study of shared clonotypes between healthy human individuals. Regarding this clone: What it binds is unknown.

General study points: Shared clonotypes: about 5% naive CD4, around 3.5% naive CD8, about 2.5% memory CD4, approximately 0.41% memory CD8.

With 10 bases removed from V and 4 bases from J, the gap between germline ends came to 20 bases. The length of the CDR3 is 14 residues. Germline loops: CDR1 ENHRY, CDR2 SYGVKD. Clones were sequenced by immunoSEQ multiplex PCR, and TCRdb holds only the in-frame ones, with some missing. The sample has 2 million to 2.5 million clones, over 85% seen once. What was sequenced was naive CD4+ T cells from PBMCs. As for subset: CD45RA+ positively selected. The chain combines TRBV10-3 with TRBJ2-7, with D maybe TRBD2 (6 bases). The origin of this receptor is a man aged 18 to 30 in good health. Some clones in this sample may be carry-over from other donors' samples. In DNA, the CDR3 is TGTGCCACGGGGAGCGGAGGGGCTTTGTACGAGCAGTACTTC. It is translated as CATGSGGALYEQYF.